This is a list of T cell receptor beta chains from one sample in a study of blood T cell repertoires in COVID-19. The method was immunoSEQ multiplex PCR; TCRdb's version includes in-frame clones alone and lacks a portion of them. This table holds around 100,000 clones, around four fifths found once. Sample: peripheral blood. These receptors were collected from a woman in her 70s with acute or convalescent COVID-19. CDR3s leave out the opening cysteine and the closing phenylalanine or tryptophan. Each record gives: CDR3 protein, V gene, clone size, J gene. For some rows the clone size is stated as once, few or many, or as a class when expanded; others skip it.

ASRDASQTGYDGYT,TRBV11-2,NA,TRBJ1-2
ALDRGSGNTIY,TRBV12-3/TRBV12-4,few,TRBJ1-3
ASSPRTGTAEAF,TRBV3-1/TRBV3-2,NA,TRBJ1-1
ASELAGTDTQY,TRBV5-1,NA,TRBJ2-3
ASSTPIGTEAF,TRBV19,NA,TRBJ1-1
ASSLRPPRTGGPYNEQF,TRBV7-3,NA,TRBJ2-1
ASSLQGGGANVLT,TRBV5-1,NA,TRBJ2-6
SVEHRDTTNYGYT,TRBV29-1,many,TRBJ1-2
ASSLVRARGAF,TRBV28,NA,TRBJ1-1
ASRPPGNYGYT,TRBV6-6,NA,TRBJ1-2
ASSSATGLANYGYT,TRBV6-6,NA,TRBJ1-2
ASSLFYGGAGSNYGYT,TRBV27,NA,TRBJ1-2
ASSREDSRTDTQY,TRBV4-1,NA,TRBJ2-3
ASSLVASFSPLH,TRBV5-5,NA,TRBJ1-6
ASSQGATLSYEQY,TRBV10-2,NA,TRBJ2-7
ASKDRGESTDTQY,TRBV19,NA,TRBJ2-3
SARDRGELF,TRBV20-1,NA,TRBJ1-4
ASTLTSGGGQTQY,TRBV19,few,TRBJ2-5
ASSPTGTAHKISGNTIY,TRBV19,few,TRBJ1-3
ASSQTGVNYGYT,TRBV25-1,NA,TRBJ1-2
ASSPGQGVSQPQH,TRBV6-5,few,TRBJ1-5
ASSLGTDSTEAF,TRBV5-6,once,TRBJ1-1
ASKPGESTEAF,TRBV2,NA,TRBJ1-1
ASTPGAANTGELF,TRBV19,NA,TRBJ2-2
ASSLLPLGQGYNEQF,TRBV7-9,NA,TRBJ2-1
ASSGTGIYGYT,TRBV12-3/TRBV12-4,NA,TRBJ1-2
ASSILGVHGYT,TRBV19,NA,TRBJ1-2
ASPGVAGYNEQF,TRBV30,NA,TRBJ2-1
ASSSGSADQPQH,TRBV6-5,NA,TRBJ1-5
ASSLDKFWEQF,TRBV5-1,NA,TRBJ2-1
ASSDRQGGTDTQY,TRBV19,NA,TRBJ2-3
ASSISATSGGARTDTQY,TRBV19,NA,TRBJ2-3
ASSPYLRTSGGADTQY,TRBV27,NA,TRBJ2-3
ASSPVGSNYGYT,TRBV7-9,NA,TRBJ1-2
ASSPLDSTKAF,TRBV18,NA,TRBJ1-1
ASSHGAGGRDTQY,TRBV3-1/TRBV3-2,NA,TRBJ2-3
ASSLGTSGGISDTQY,TRBV11-2,NA,TRBJ2-3
SVGGTGGYGYT,TRBV29-1,NA,TRBJ1-2
ASSSTVSTDTQY,TRBV27,NA,TRBJ2-3
ASRLAGGNSDTQY,TRBV27,NA,TRBJ2-3
SASGDKNTEAF,TRBV20-1,NA,TRBJ1-1
ASSYSRLAGGETQY,TRBV6-6,NA,TRBJ2-5
ASGLRAGVAYNEQF,TRBV12-5,NA,TRBJ2-1
ASSPLTTNEQF,TRBV6-4,NA,TRBJ2-1
ASSLSRGYNEQF,TRBV27,once,TRBJ2-1
ASTTRGRGGQEKLF,TRBV19,NA,TRBJ1-4
ASRLPETDTQY,TRBV5-1,NA,TRBJ2-3
ARSLNDRVYT,TRBV7-5,NA,TRBJ1-2
ASGDRGLNTGELF,TRBV2,NA,TRBJ2-2
ASSPRAGENTEAF,TRBV6-6,NA,TRBJ1-1
ASSTSGQAINEKLF,TRBV19,NA,TRBJ1-4
ASRRVQVGAF,TRBV2,NA,TRBJ1-1
ASSPLGGANTGELF,TRBV18,NA,TRBJ2-2
ASSPTGDSGNTIY,TRBV7-3,NA,TRBJ1-3
ATSDGTGTRNQPQH,TRBV24-1,NA,TRBJ1-5
ASQLWTGESPLH,TRBV19,NA,TRBJ1-6
ASKGQGFPEAF,TRBV12-3/TRBV12-4,NA,TRBJ1-1
ASSLRQGNTEAF,TRBV5-1,few,TRBJ1-1
ASSFWAGSQPQH,TRBV6-2/TRBV6-3,few,TRBJ1-5
ASSSLYEQY,TRBV5-6,once,TRBJ2-7